The rows below give T cell receptor beta chains drawn from one sample of a study of identical twins. TCRdb re-called the 5' RACE reads through MiXCR, storing one row per CDR3 protein. The sample lists about 810,000 distinct CDR3 sequences, roughly 12% seen once, with around 1.5% in the top ten. These data also formed part of another study, on yellow fever vaccine responses in identical twins.

Input material: PBMCs. All receptors derive from a woman aged 18-29 years in good health. Each CDR3 is given with its conserved first and last residue. Fields, in order: V gene, clone size, J gene, D gene, CDR3 protein, CDR3 DNA. D genes are given only for firm matches. Expanded clones get a size class; other rows say once, few or many, or leave the size out.

v_gene: TRBV10-2
abundance: NA
j_gene: TRBJ2-7
d_gene: TRBD1
CDR3aa: CASSDADRGFNEQYF
CDR3nt: TGCGCCAGCAGTGACGCCGACAGGGGATTCAACGAGCAGTACTTC

v_gene: TRBV7-9
abundance: many
j_gene: TRBJ2-7
d_gene: TRBD1
CDR3aa: CASSKETGEQYF
CDR3nt: TGTGCCAGCAGCAAGGAGACAGGGGAGCAGTACTTC

v_gene: TRBV4-2
abundance: NA
j_gene: TRBJ2-1
d_gene: NA
CDR3aa: CASSQGDYNEQFF
CDR3nt: TGTGCCAGCAGCCAGGGGGACTACAATGAGCAGTTCTTC

v_gene: TRBV7-8
abundance: NA
j_gene: TRBJ2-1
d_gene: NA
CDR3aa: CASSLIIAFYNEQFF
CDR3nt: TGTGCCAGCAGCTTAATCATAGCTTTCTACAATGAGCAGTTCTTC

v_gene: TRBV12-3/TRBV12-4
abundance: NA
j_gene: TRBJ2-1
d_gene: TRBD1
CDR3aa: CASSSISHVTGTGGPYNEQFF
CDR3nt: TGTGCCAGCAGTTCAATATCTCACGTCACCGGGACAGGGGGACCTTACAATGAGCAGTTCTTC

v_gene: TRBV2
abundance: few
j_gene: TRBJ2-5
d_gene: TRBD1
CDR3aa: CASSPAQGASIQETQYF
CDR3nt: TGTGCCAGCAGTCCCGCACAGGGGGCTTCGATCCAAGAGACCCAGTACTTC

v_gene: TRBV29-1
abundance: few
j_gene: TRBJ2-7
d_gene: TRBD2
CDR3aa: CSVVGRGTYEQYF
CDR3nt: TGCAGCGTTGTAGGGCGGGGGACCTACGAGCAGTACTTC

v_gene: TRBV20-1
abundance: few
j_gene: TRBJ1-5
d_gene: NA
CDR3aa: CSARVGGSNQPQHF
CDR3nt: TGCAGTGCTAGAGTGGGAGGTAGCAATCAGCCCCAGCATTTT

v_gene: TRBV12-3/TRBV12-4
abundance: many
j_gene: TRBJ1-1
d_gene: TRBD1
CDR3aa: CASSPTGGGSEAFF
CDR3nt: TGTGCCAGCAGTCCTACAGGGGGCGGATCTGAAGCTTTCTTT

v_gene: TRBV7-9
abundance: NA
j_gene: TRBJ2-1
d_gene: TRBD2
CDR3aa: CASSPPAGAYNEQFF
CDR3nt: TGTGCCAGCAGCCCCCCAGCGGGAGCTTACAATGAGCAGTTCTTC

v_gene: TRBV28
abundance: NA
j_gene: TRBJ2-4
d_gene: TRBD1
CDR3aa: CASSLRDRVSKNIQYF
CDR3nt: TGTGCCAGCAGTTTACGGGACAGGGTGTCCAAAAACATTCAGTACTTC

v_gene: TRBV20-1
abundance: NA
j_gene: TRBJ2-3
d_gene: TRBD2
CDR3aa: CSARSGGLSTDTQYF
CDR3nt: TGCAGTGCTCGTAGCGGGGGGCTCAGCACAGATACGCAGTATTTT

v_gene: TRBV9
abundance: NA
j_gene: TRBJ2-7
d_gene: NA
CDR3aa: CASSVGGSTLGEQYF
CDR3nt: TGTGCCAGCAGCGTGGGGGGATCGACTCTTGGGGAGCAGTACTTC

v_gene: TRBV25-1
abundance: few
j_gene: TRBJ2-1
d_gene: NA
CDR3aa: CASSGSPETHEQFF
CDR3nt: TGTGCCAGCAGCGGTAGCCCGGAGACACATGAGCAGTTCTTC